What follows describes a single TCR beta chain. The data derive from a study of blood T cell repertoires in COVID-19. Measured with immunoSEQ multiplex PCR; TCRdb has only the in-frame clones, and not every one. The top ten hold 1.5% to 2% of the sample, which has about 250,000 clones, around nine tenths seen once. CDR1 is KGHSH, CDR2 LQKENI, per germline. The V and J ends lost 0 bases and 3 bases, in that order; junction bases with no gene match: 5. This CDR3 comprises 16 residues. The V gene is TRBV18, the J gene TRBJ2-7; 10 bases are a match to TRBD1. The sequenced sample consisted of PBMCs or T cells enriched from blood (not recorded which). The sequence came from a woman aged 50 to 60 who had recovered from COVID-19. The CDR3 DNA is TGTGCCAGCTCACCACCGTTAGGGACAGGGGTCTACGAGCAGTACTTC. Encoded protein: CASSPPLGTGVYEQYF.